The present TCR beta chain was sequenced within a study of regulatory T cells in long-lasting Graves disease. Specified time point: newly diagnosed GD, antithyroid drugs for less than 3 months. RNA isolated from PBMCs was used to make the TCR library. Staff drew approximately 9.3 milliliters of peripheral blood into EDTA tubes. The CDR3 consists of 16 residues. J gave up 4 bases and V 3 bases, and 7 bases lay outside the gene matches. From germline, CDR1 is KGHSH and CDR2 LQKENI. Relying on iRepertoire HTBI primers and Arm-PCR of CDR3 regions, the team built TCR beta libraries. Via MiXCR, TCRdb re-called the multiplex PCR reads, giving one row per CDR3 protein. The sample holds over 350,000 distinct CDR3 sequences, 14% to 15% seen once. This sample also appeared in a second study, on T cells in Graves' hyperthyroidism and ophthalmopathy.

This TCR derives from a woman aged 40-49 years with Graves disease. The source was peripheral blood mononuclear cells (PBMCs), collected at new diagnosis, from a patient treated with antithyroid drugs. This sequence joins TRBV18 and TRBJ2-3, with 10 bases lining up with TRBD2. CDR3 sequence: CASSPRTSGRADTQYF. CDR3 bases: TGTGCCAGCTCACCTAGGACTAGCGGTCGGGCAGATACGCAGTATTTT.